This TCR beta chain was profiled in a study of cytomegalovirus exposure and HLA in healthy donors. Study overall: Membership in the Caucasian-associated ancestry cluster was found for 75% to 85% of 350 to 450 genotyped donors.

Trimming removed 0 bases at V and 7 bases at J, with 13 bases between. In germline, CDR1 is LGHNA, CDR2 YNFKEQ. This CDR3 has 14 residues. Overall study findings and caveats: Reportedly, HLA-A and HLA-B alleles of most subjects were accurately predicted from TCR beta. With DRB1 most and HLA-C fewest, TCR association rates differed between HLA loci in a later analysis. Both high specificity and high sensitivity reportedly marked the classifier's diagnosis of cytomegalovirus status.

The PCR used 60 Vbeta and 13 Jbeta primers. Only in-frame clones appear in the TCRdb table, and some are missing; sequencing was by immunoSEQ multiplex PCR. The sample records 95,000 to 150,000 clones, approximately 67% being singletons. Notes on this clone: The antigen is undetermined.

Material for sequencing was PBMCs. This TCR was recovered from a man between 18 and 35 years old in good health and CMV-seronegative. The genes are TRBV4-2 and TRBJ2-7; D not resolved. The CDR3 nucleotides read TGTGCCAGCAGCCAAGATCCCCACAGCAGTGAGCAGTACTTC. Amino acids: CASSQDPHSSEQYF.